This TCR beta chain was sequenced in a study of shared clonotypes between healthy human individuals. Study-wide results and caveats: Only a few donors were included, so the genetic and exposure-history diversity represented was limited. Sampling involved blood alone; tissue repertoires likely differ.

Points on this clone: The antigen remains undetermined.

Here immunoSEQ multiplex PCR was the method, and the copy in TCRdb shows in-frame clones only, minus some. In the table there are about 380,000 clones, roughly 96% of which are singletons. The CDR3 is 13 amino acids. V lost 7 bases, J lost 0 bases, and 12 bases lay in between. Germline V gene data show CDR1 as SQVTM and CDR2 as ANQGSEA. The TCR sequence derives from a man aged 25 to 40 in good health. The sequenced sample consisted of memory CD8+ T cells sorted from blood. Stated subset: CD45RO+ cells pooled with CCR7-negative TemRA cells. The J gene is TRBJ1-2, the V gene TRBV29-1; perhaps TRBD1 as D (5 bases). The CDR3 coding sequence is TGCAGCGCCGGGGCCCAAGCTAACTATGGCTACACCTTC. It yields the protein CSAGAQANYGYTF.